Presented here are 26 T cell receptor beta chains from one specimen sequenced in a study of T-cell reconstitution after alpha-beta-depleted transplantation in children. This sample's TCRbeta library carried unique molecular identifier barcodes. TCRdb passed the PCR reads through MiXCR, listing each CDR3 protein once. This sample yields 83,000 or so distinct CDR3 sequences, of which 7% to 10% are seen a single time; 5.5% to 8.5% belongs to the top ten. The sample consisted of PBMCs from the stem cell graft donor, taken from the stem cell graft. Source of these receptors: a human donor who donated a stem cell graft to a child with congenital amegakaryocytic thrombocytopenia.

The table lists this clonotype with many counts. This chain uses TRBV6-2 or TRBV6-3 with TRBJ2-2; weak D call: TRBD2 (6 bases). Germline CDR1 reads MNHEY; CDR2 reads SVGEGT. Deletions cut 2 bases from V and 6 bases from J, with 13 bases between. CDR3 size: 15 residues. The CDR3 spells CASSYQGGEAGELFF. The CDR3 region has the DNA TGTGCCAGCAGTTACCAAGGCGGGGAGGCCGGGGAGCTGTTTTTT.

In its sample, this clonotype was seen many times. The chain employs TRBV27 and TRBJ2-7, with a tentative D call TRBD2 (5 bases). Germline V gene data show CDR1 as MNHEY and CDR2 as SMNVEV (reference sequence). Deletions cut 9 bases from V and 8 bases from J, with 20 bases between. The CDR3 is made up of 13 amino acids. This CDR3 reads CASTSGLVEQQYF. Here the CDR3 DNA reads TGTGCCAGTACGTCAGGACTGGTTGAGCAGCAGTACTTC.

At least ten counts were recorded for this clonotype. This rearrangement joins TRBV4-1 to TRBJ2-5; possibly TRBD1 for D (6 bases). CDR3 length: 14 residues. In germline, CDR1 is MGHRA, CDR2 YSYEKL. The V and J ends lost 1 base and 5 bases respectively, with 11 bases between them. This chain's CDR3 is CASSQVRGLETQYF. In DNA form, the CDR3 reads TGCGCCAGCAGCCAAGTTAGGGGGTTGGAGACCCAGTACTTC.

This clonotype was observed at least ten times. This sequence joins TRBV5-1 and TRBJ1-4; D ambiguous. V was trimmed by 4 bases and J by 6 bases, leaving 7 bases between them. Germline assignment: CDR1 SGHRS and CDR2 YFSETQ. This CDR3 contains 12 residues. The CDR3 DNA reads as TGCGCCAGCAGCGTACCCGATGAAAAACTGTTTTTT. Protein product: CASSVPDEKLFF.

The table lists this clonotype with many counts. The J gene is TRBJ2-7, the V gene TRBV12-3 or TRBV12-4; the D is unclear. V was trimmed by 5 bases and J by 4 bases, leaving 15 bases between them. The CDR3 has 14 amino acids. CDR3 nucleotide sequence: TGTGCCAGCAGTAGAAACTTTAAAGGGTACGAGCAGTACTTC. Protein: CASSRNFKGYEQYF.

This clonotype has ten or more counts. The V gene is TRBV6-5, the J gene TRBJ1-4, with TRBD1 matching over 9 bases. This CDR3 comprises 14 residues. Germline CDR1 MNHEY, CDR2 SVGAGI. J was trimmed by 8 bases and V by 4 bases; bases with no gene match: 5. CDR3 region: CASSLGQGGEKLFF. CDR3 coding DNA: TGTGCCAGCAGTTTGGGACAGGGTGGCGAAAAACTGTTTTTT.

This clonotype occurred many times. The chain employs TRBV9 and TRBJ1-2; D gene ambiguous. Germline values: CDR1 SGDLS, CDR2 YYNGEE. This CDR3 contains 15 residues. Trimming cost V 0 bases and J 8 bases, with 17 bases left between them. The DNA for the CDR3 is TGTGCCAGCAGCGTAGCAGGTCGTGGGGATGTCGGCTACACCTTC. Its protein is CASSVAGRGDVGYTF.

This clonotype appeared many times. The chain employs TRBV29-1 and TRBJ2-7, with a tentative D call TRBD1 (5 bases). The CDR3 runs 13 residues. V lost 0 bases and J 10 bases, leaving 16 bases between the germline ends. Germline V gene sequence: CDR1 SQVTM, CDR2 ANQGSEA. The CDR3 region has the DNA TGCAGCGTTGAAGATGAGGCAGGGCGCGAACAGTACTTC. Amino acids: CSVEDEAGREQYF.

This clonotype occurred a few times. The J gene is TRBJ2-5, the V gene TRBV19, with 8 bases identical to TRBD1. Trimming removed 6 bases from V and 7 bases from J; junction bases left unmatched: 13. This CDR3 spans 15 amino acids. Germline values: CDR1 LNHDA, CDR2 SQIVND (reference sequence). In DNA, the CDR3 is TGTGCCAGTAGGACTATGACAGGGGCCCCCGGGACCCAGTACTTC. It specifies CASRTMTGAPGTQYF.

This clonotype was counted many times. V and J are TRBV5-1 and TRBJ2-1; D possibly corresponds to TRBD1 (5 bases). The CDR3 length is 14 residues. With 3 bases removed from V and 5 bases from J, the gap between germline ends came to 12 bases. Germline lookup yields CDR1 SGHRS and CDR2 YFSETQ. CDR3 bases: TGCGCCAGCAGCTCCGGACACCAAGACAATGAGCAGTTCTTC. This translates into CASSSGHQDNEQFF.

This clonotype appeared a single time. This chain connects TRBV20-1 to TRBJ2-5; D possibly corresponds to TRBD2 (5 bases). This CDR3 comprises 13 residues. Per germline, CDR1 DFQATT and CDR2 SNEGSKA (reference sequence). With 5 bases removed from V and 4 bases from J, the gap between germline ends came to 14 bases. CDR3 in amino acids: CSAAGLGGETQYF. The CDR3 coding sequence is TGCAGTGCTGCCGGGCTTGGAGGAGAGACCCAGTACTTC.

This clonotype has at least ten counts. The V gene is TRBV20-1, the J gene TRBJ2-1; 7 bases fit TRBD2. The V gene end was trimmed by 6 bases and the J gene end by 8 bases; junction bases not matched to a gene: 7. Germline CDR1 is DFQATT and CDR2 is SNEGSKA (reference sequence). The CDR3 loop spans 12 amino acids. CDR3 sequence reads: CSARRAGDEQFF. The DNA of the CDR3 is TGCAGTGCCAGGCGGGCGGGGGATGAGCAGTTCTTC.

This clonotype came up many times. The chain is built from TRBV10-1 and TRBJ1-1; no clear D. The germline gives CDR1 WNHNN, CDR2 SYGVQD (reference sequence). This CDR3 is 16 amino acids long. V lost 0 bases, J lost 4 bases, and 15 bases lay in between. CDR3 protein: CASSESRVVWSTEAFF. The CDR3 DNA follows: TGCGCCAGCAGTGAGTCTAGGGTGGTTTGGAGCACTGAAGCTTTCTTT.

This clonotype was found many times. The chain couples TRBV28 to TRBJ2-1; 13 nucleotides match TRBD2. This CDR3 region has 17 residues. The junction had 7 bases not matched to a gene; V was cut back by 6 bases and J by 2 bases. Per the germline V gene, CDR1 is MDHEN and CDR2 is SYDVKM. The CDR3 protein is CASSLGLAGVPYNEQFF. CDR3 DNA sequence: TGTGCCAGCAGCCTAGGACTAGCGGGAGTTCCCTACAATGAGCAGTTCTTC. The full variable domain, rest sourced from reference TRBV28 and TRBJ2-1, is DVKVTQSSRYLVKRTGEKVFLECVQDMDHENMFWYRQDPGLGLRLIYFSYDVKMKEKGDIPEGYSVSREKKERFSLILESASTNQTSMYLCASSLGLAGVPYNEQFFGPGTRLTVL.

V is TRBV28 and J is TRBJ2-7; tentatively, D is TRBD2 (7 bases). The V end was cut by 5 bases, the J end by 3 bases, with 14 bases between. Germline V gene sequence: CDR1 MDHEN, CDR2 SYDVKM. The CDR3 runs to 14 residues. CDR3 sequence (DNA): TGTGCCAGCAGTGGGGGAGGGGGACACTACGAGCAGTACTTC. It is translated as CASSGGGGHYEQYF.

The genes are TRBV7-8 and TRBJ1-1, with D perhaps TRBD1 (5 bases). V was shortened by 8 bases and J by 3 bases, with 19 bases between the two germline ends. CDR1 and CDR2 from the germline V gene are SGHVS and FQNEAQ. This CDR3 spans 15 amino acids. The CDR3 nucleotides read TGTGCCAGCTTACGTAGAAGGCAGGGTTACACTGAAGCTTTCTTT. Its protein is CASLRRRQGYTEAFF.

V usage is TRBV3-1 and J usage is TRBJ2-7, with a weak D call TRBD1 (6 bases). CDR3 length equals 12 residues. Trimming left V 6 bases short and J 4 bases short, with 10 bases between. Per the germline V gene, CDR1 is LGHDT and CDR2 is YNNKEL (reference sequence). The CDR3 region is CASSTTGYEQYF. DNA for the CDR3: TGTGCCAGCAGTACCACAGGGTACGAGCAGTACTTC.

This clonotype came up many times. The chain is built from TRBV5-1 and TRBJ2-1; 11 bases agree with TRBD2. V lost 4 bases to trimming and J lost 5 bases; unmatched junction nucleotides: 8. This CDR3 has 16 residues. Germline-derived CDR1 and CDR2 are SGHRS and YFSETQ. This CDR3 is CASSLTSGVQDNEQFF. DNA of the CDR3: TGCGCCAGCAGCCTGACTAGCGGGGTGCAGGACAATGAGCAGTTCTTC.

This clonotype was found many times. The chain joins TRBV20-1 to TRBJ1-3; D unresolved. The CDR3 consists of 15 residues. Germline V CDR1 and CDR2: DFQATT, SNEGSKA (reference sequence). V was shortened by 5 bases and J by 0 bases, with 14 bases between the two germline ends. The CDR3 sequence: CSAGLWKSSGNTIYF. The CDR3 DNA sequence: TGCAGTGCTGGCCTATGGAAGAGCTCTGGAAACACCATATATTTT.

This clonotype was picked up many times. The J gene is TRBJ2-3, the V gene TRBV5-1; possibly TRBD2 for D (5 bases). V lost 5 bases, J lost 6 bases, and 13 bases lay in between. Germline V lookup: CDR1 SGHRS, CDR2 YFSETQ. The CDR3 covers 13 residues. The CDR3 DNA reads as TGCGCCAGCAGGAGGGCATCTCGGGATACGCAGTATTTT. Amino acid sequence: CASRRASRDTQYF.

The table lists this clonotype with many counts. The rearrangement joins TRBV9 to TRBJ2-5; 8 bases fit TRBD2. The J segment lost 5 bases and the V segment lost 0 bases, leaving 9 bases of the junction unmatched. This CDR3 has 16 amino acids. Germline V gives CDR1 SGDLS, CDR2 YYNGEE. Here the CDR3 DNA reads TGTGCCAGCAGCGTAGACCCAGGACTAGCAGGCGAGACCCAGTACTTC. This gives the protein CASSVDPGLAGETQYF.

At least ten counts were recorded for this clonotype. V gene TRBV7-8 combines with J gene TRBJ2-7; D is unclear. The CDR3 runs 16 residues. The V and J ends lost 3 bases and 0 bases respectively, with 15 bases between them. In germline, CDR1 is SGHVS, CDR2 FQNEAQ. CDR3 bases: TGTGCCAGCAGCTTGTTCGGCACTTCGAGCTCCTACGAGCAGTACTTC. This gives the protein CASSLFGTSSSYEQYF.

The sample holds many counts of this clonotype. V is TRBV7-2 and J is TRBJ2-1, with 11 bases lining up with TRBD2. V shed 2 bases, J shed 4 bases, and the junction held 7 bases outside the gene matches. The CDR3 totals 17 residues. Germline values: CDR1 SGHTA, CDR2 FQGNSA. CDR3 sequence reads: CASSLLGSGRVYNEQFF. The CDR3 DNA reads as TGTGCCAGCAGCTTACTGGGTAGCGGGAGGGTTTACAATGAGCAGTTCTTC. Full variable domain (outside the CDR3, taken from reference TRBV7-2 and TRBJ2-1): GAGVSQSPSNKVTEKGKDVELRCDPISGHTALYWYRQSLGQGLEFLIYFQGNSAPDKSGLPSDRFSAERTGGSVSTLTIQRTQQEDSAVYLCASSLLGSGRVYNEQFFGPGTRLTVL.

In this sample, this clonotype turned up many times. This chain uses TRBV7-9 with TRBJ2-1; TRBD1 might be the D (6 bases). Germline CDR1 reads SEHNR; CDR2 reads FQNEAQ (reference sequence). Trimming took off 4 bases at V and 3 bases at J, with 19 bases between the two ends. The CDR3 length is 17 residues. CDR3 nucleotides: TGTGCCAGCAGCTCCCTCCCCCAGGGGCCCTTCTACAATGAGCAGTTCTTC. It is translated as CASSSLPQGPFYNEQFF.

This clonotype occurred many times. The chain couples TRBV24-1 to TRBJ1-2; 7 bases are shared with TRBD1. Germline trimming cut 3 bases from V and 5 bases from J; bases unmatched to any gene: 8. CDR1 is KGHDR and CDR2 is SFDVKD in the germline V gene. CDR3 length: 15 amino acids. The CDR3 sequence: CATSDPGTESYGYTF. CDR3 in DNA: TGTGCCACCAGTGATCCTGGGACAGAGTCATATGGCTACACCTTC.

This clonotype occurred many times. V is TRBV27 and J is TRBJ2-7; no clear D. The CDR3 extends over 13 amino acids. Deletions cut 6 bases from V and 1 base from J, with 10 bases between. Germline-derived CDR1 and CDR2 are MNHEY and SMNVEV (reference sequence). The CDR3 DNA reads TGTGCCAGCAGCCCTACTACTTCCTACGAGCAGTACTTC. This codes for CASSPTTSYEQYF.